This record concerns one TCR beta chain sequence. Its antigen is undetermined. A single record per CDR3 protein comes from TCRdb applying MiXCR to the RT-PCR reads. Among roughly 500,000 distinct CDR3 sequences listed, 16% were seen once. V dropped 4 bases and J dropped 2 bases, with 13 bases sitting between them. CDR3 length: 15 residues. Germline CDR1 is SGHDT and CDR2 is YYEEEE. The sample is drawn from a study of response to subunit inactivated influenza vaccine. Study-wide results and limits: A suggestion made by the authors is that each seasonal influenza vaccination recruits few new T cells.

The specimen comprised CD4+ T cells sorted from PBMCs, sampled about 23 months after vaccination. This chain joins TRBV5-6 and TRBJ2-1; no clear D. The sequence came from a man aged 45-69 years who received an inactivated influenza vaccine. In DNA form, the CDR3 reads TGTGCCAGCAGCCGGACGAACGGCCCCTACAATGAGCAGTTCTTC. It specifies CASSRTNGPYNEQFF.